The text below deals with one TCR beta chain. This record belongs to a study of blood T cell repertoires in COVID-19. Sequencing was performed with immunoSEQ multiplex PCR; in TCRdb, only in-frame clones are kept and a portion is missing. The sample contains around 93,000 clones, over 80% of which appear only once. V was cut by 7 bases and J by 0 bases, with 13 bases left in between. The CDR3 consists of 15 residues. Germline-derived CDR1 and CDR2 are LNHDA and SQIVND (reference sequence). V usage is TRBV19 and J usage is TRBJ1-3; D perhaps matches TRBD1 (6 bases). The specimen sequenced was peripheral blood. The origin of this receptor is an elderly man with acute or convalescent COVID-19. The CDR3 is CASKRQVFSGNTIYF. The CDR3 bases are TGTGCCAGTAAGAGACAGGTTTTCTCTGGAAACACCATATATTTT.